The rows below give T cell receptor beta chains drawn from one sample of a study of PD-1 blockade in classical Hodgkin lymphoma. The repertoire was sequenced with immunoSEQ multiplex PCR; TCRdb's copy has only in-frame clones and lacks some. The repertoire holds 10,000 to 15,000 clones, with approximately 79% as singletons. This specimen was peripheral blood mononuclear cells (PBMCs), taken at baseline. Receptor source: a human donor with classical Hodgkin lymphoma. The CDR3 runs from the conserved cysteine through the conserved F or W. Fields, in order: CDR3 length, D gene, clone size, V gene, J gene, CDR3 DNA, CDR3 protein. The D gene is left open where the match is weak. Clone size, where shown, is once, few, many, or a class for clones that have expanded.

cdr3_length: 15
d_call: NA
clone_size: NA
v_call: TRBV5-5
j_call: TRBJ2-7
cdr3_nt: TGTGCCAGCAGCTACCCGGGGGGCCCGTCCTACGAGCAGTACTTC
cdr3_aa: CASSYPGGPSYEQYF

cdr3_length: 15
d_call: NA
clone_size: NA
v_call: TRBV6-1
j_call: TRBJ2-7
cdr3_nt: TGTGCCAGCACCGACACCGGGACGGTATCCTACGAGCAGTACTTC
cdr3_aa: CASTDTGTVSYEQYF

cdr3_length: 14
d_call: TRBD1
clone_size: NA
v_call: TRBV6-5
j_call: TRBJ1-1
cdr3_nt: TGTGCCAGCAGGGACCACAGGGGATTCACTGAAGCTTTCTTT
cdr3_aa: CASRDHRGFTEAFF

cdr3_length: 15
d_call: TRBD2
clone_size: few
v_call: TRBV7-3
j_call: TRBJ2-3
cdr3_nt: TGTGCCAGCAGCTTAGCGGGGGTGGGGACAGATACGCAGTATTTT
cdr3_aa: CASSLAGVGTDTQYF

cdr3_length: 16
d_call: NA
clone_size: NA
v_call: TRBV14
j_call: TRBJ1-1
cdr3_nt: TGTGCCAGCAGCCAAGTTCTCCAGACCCAGAACACTGAAGCTTTCTTT
cdr3_aa: CASSQVLQTQNTEAFF

cdr3_length: 13
d_call: TRBD2
clone_size: NA
v_call: TRBV28
j_call: TRBJ2-1
cdr3_nt: TGTGCCAGCAGCCGCCTACTAGCGGGAGAGCAGTTCTTC
cdr3_aa: CASSRLLAGEQFF

cdr3_length: 20
d_call: NA
clone_size: NA
v_call: TRBV27
j_call: TRBJ1-6
cdr3_nt: TGTGCCAGCAGCTCCGGACAGCCAGGCCTACTGAGCTCCTATAATTCACCCCTCCACTTT
cdr3_aa: CASSSGQPGLLSSYNSPLHF

cdr3_length: 12
d_call: NA
clone_size: NA
v_call: TRBV15
j_call: TRBJ2-3
cdr3_nt: TGTGCCACCAGCAGGCAGATAGATACGCAGTATTTT
cdr3_aa: CATSRQIDTQYF

cdr3_length: 13
d_call: NA
clone_size: once
v_call: TRBV19
j_call: TRBJ1-5
cdr3_nt: TGTGCCAGTTGCTCGGTTAGCAATCAGCCCCAGCATTTT
cdr3_aa: CASCSVSNQPQHF

cdr3_length: 14
d_call: NA
clone_size: NA
v_call: TRBV11-2
j_call: TRBJ2-1
cdr3_nt: TGTGCCAGCAGCTTAGGTACGGGCTTGGGTGAGCAGTTCTTC
cdr3_aa: CASSLGTGLGEQFF

cdr3_length: 16
d_call: TRBD2
clone_size: NA
v_call: TRBV6-5
j_call: TRBJ2-7
cdr3_nt: TGTGCCAGCAGTTACGTTGGGCTAGCGGGACTCTACGAGCAGTACTTC
cdr3_aa: CASSYVGLAGLYEQYF

cdr3_length: 15
d_call: NA
clone_size: NA
v_call: TRBV7-9
j_call: TRBJ1-2
cdr3_nt: TGTGCCAGCAGCTTAGCGGCAGGCCTTAACTATGGCTACACCTTC
cdr3_aa: CASSLAAGLNYGYTF

cdr3_length: 16
d_call: TRBD2
clone_size: NA
v_call: TRBV6-5
j_call: TRBJ2-1
cdr3_nt: TGTGCCAGCAGTTCTCGCCAGACTAGCGGGAGTGATGAGCAGTTCTTC
cdr3_aa: CASSSRQTSGSDEQFF

cdr3_length: 16
d_call: TRBD1
clone_size: NA
v_call: TRBV9
j_call: TRBJ2-5
cdr3_nt: TGTGCCAGCAGCGCTAGGGCAACAGGGGCTCGGGAGACCCAGTACTTC
cdr3_aa: CASSARATGARETQYF

cdr3_length: 12
d_call: NA
clone_size: NA
v_call: TRBV6-5
j_call: TRBJ2-1
cdr3_nt: TGTGCCAGCCAAGTAGGGCACAATGAGCAGTTCTTC
cdr3_aa: CASQVGHNEQFF

cdr3_length: 17
d_call: TRBD2
clone_size: few
v_call: TRBV25-1
j_call: TRBJ2-1
cdr3_nt: TGTGCCAGCAGTGGGCCAACTAGCGGGAGGTTGTACAATGAGCAGTTCTTC
cdr3_aa: CASSGPTSGRLYNEQFF

cdr3_length: 18
d_call: NA
clone_size: NA
v_call: TRBV5-4
j_call: TRBJ2-7
cdr3_nt: TGTGCCAGCAGCTCTCCGGGACCTCCGAGGATGGTCCCTAGCGAGCAGTACTTC
cdr3_aa: CASSSPGPPRMVPSEQYF

cdr3_length: 15
d_call: TRBD2
clone_size: few
v_call: TRBV6-6
j_call: TRBJ2-7
cdr3_nt: TGTGCCAGCAGTAGAAGGACTAGCGGTTACTACGAGCAGTACTTC
cdr3_aa: CASSRRTSGYYEQYF

cdr3_length: 14
d_call: NA
clone_size: NA
v_call: TRBV5-4
j_call: TRBJ2-5
cdr3_nt: TGTGCCAGCAGCTCGGGGAGGAAACAAGAGACCCAGTACTTC
cdr3_aa: CASSSGRKQETQYF

cdr3_length: 17
d_call: NA
clone_size: NA
v_call: TRBV6-1
j_call: TRBJ1-4
cdr3_nt: TGTGCCAGCAGTGAAGCGAGGGGCTGGGGAACTAATGAAAAACTGTTTTTT
cdr3_aa: CASSEARGWGTNEKLFF

cdr3_length: 15
d_call: TRBD2
clone_size: NA
v_call: TRBV7-9
j_call: TRBJ2-2
cdr3_nt: TGTGCCAGCAGCTTAGTAGCGGGAGACCCCGGGGAGCTGTTTTTT
cdr3_aa: CASSLVAGDPGELFF

cdr3_length: 13
d_call: NA
clone_size: NA
v_call: TRBV14
j_call: TRBJ2-7
cdr3_nt: TGTGCCAGCAGCCATCAGGGGATCTACGAGCAGTACTTC
cdr3_aa: CASSHQGIYEQYF

cdr3_length: 16
d_call: TRBD1
clone_size: NA
v_call: TRBV27
j_call: TRBJ2-2
cdr3_nt: TGTGCCAGCAGTAGGCAGACAGGGCTGAACACCGGGGAGCTGTTTTTT
cdr3_aa: CASSRQTGLNTGELFF

cdr3_length: 15
d_call: TRBD1
clone_size: NA
v_call: TRBV5-1
j_call: TRBJ2-3
cdr3_nt: TGCGCCAGCAGTGCCGGGACAGGGGACACAGATACGCAGTATTTT
cdr3_aa: CASSAGTGDTDTQYF

cdr3_length: 16
d_call: TRBD1
clone_size: few
v_call: TRBV6-4
j_call: TRBJ1-1
cdr3_nt: TGTGCCAGCAGTTTCACAGGGGGCTGGGGAGGCACTGAAGCTTTCTTT
cdr3_aa: CASSFTGGWGGTEAFF

cdr3_length: 16
d_call: TRBD2
clone_size: NA
v_call: TRBV5-4
j_call: TRBJ2-2
cdr3_nt: TGTGCCAGCAGCTCAGCAAGAGGACTAGTCACCGGGGAGCTGTTTTTT
cdr3_aa: CASSSARGLVTGELFF

cdr3_length: 13
d_call: NA
clone_size: NA
v_call: TRBV2
j_call: TRBJ2-7
cdr3_nt: TGTGCCAGCATTGGGGGGCCGTCCTACGAGCAGTACTTC
cdr3_aa: CASIGGPSYEQYF

cdr3_length: 15
d_call: NA
clone_size: NA
v_call: TRBV2
j_call: TRBJ1-5
cdr3_nt: TGTGCCAGTGCCGGGACCGGCAATAGCAATCAGCCCCAGCATTTT
cdr3_aa: CASAGTGNSNQPQHF

cdr3_length: 13
d_call: NA
clone_size: NA
v_call: TRBV5-1
j_call: TRBJ2-5
cdr3_nt: TGCGCCAGCGCCGGCACAGCACAAGAGACCCAGTACTTC
cdr3_aa: CASAGTAQETQYF

cdr3_length: 18
d_call: TRBD2
clone_size: NA
v_call: TRBV5-4
j_call: TRBJ2-5
cdr3_nt: TGTGCCAGCAGCGGCCCCACTAGCGGGAGGGCAAATTCAGAGACCCAGTACTTC
cdr3_aa: CASSGPTSGRANSETQYF

cdr3_length: 13
d_call: NA
clone_size: NA
v_call: TRBV5-1
j_call: TRBJ1-5
cdr3_nt: TGCGCCAGCAGCTTGGATAGCAATCAGCCCCAGCATTTT
cdr3_aa: CASSLDSNQPQHF

cdr3_length: 14
d_call: NA
clone_size: NA
v_call: TRBV19
j_call: TRBJ2-7
cdr3_nt: TGTGCCAGTAGTATCCAGTCCGGGGACTACGAGCAGTACTTC
cdr3_aa: CASSIQSGDYEQYF

cdr3_length: 14
d_call: TRBD2
clone_size: NA
v_call: TRBV9
j_call: TRBJ2-1
cdr3_nt: TGTGCCAGCAGCCCCCCCGGGCTAGCGGGAAAGCAGTTCTTC
cdr3_aa: CASSPPGLAGKQFF

cdr3_length: 15
d_call: NA
clone_size: NA
v_call: TRBV27
j_call: TRBJ1-6
cdr3_nt: TGTGCCAGCAGTCCTACTTGGGACTATAATTCACCCCTCCACTTT
cdr3_aa: CASSPTWDYNSPLHF

cdr3_length: 16
d_call: NA
clone_size: NA
v_call: TRBV5-1
j_call: TRBJ2-2
cdr3_nt: TGCGCCAGCAGCTTGGATTCGGGAGTTCACACCGGGGAGCTGTTTTTT
cdr3_aa: CASSLDSGVHTGELFF

cdr3_length: 14
d_call: NA
clone_size: NA
v_call: TRBV19
j_call: TRBJ2-3
cdr3_nt: TGTGCCAGTAGTATCCCAGCTAGCACAGATACGCAGTATTTT
cdr3_aa: CASSIPASTDTQYF

cdr3_length: 14
d_call: TRBD1
clone_size: medium-sized
v_call: TRBV19
j_call: TRBJ1-5
cdr3_nt: TGTGCCAGTAGTCAGACAGGGCAAGAAGGGCCCCAGCATTTT
cdr3_aa: CASSQTGQEGPQHF

cdr3_length: 17
d_call: NA
clone_size: NA
v_call: TRBV4-2
j_call: TRBJ2-6
cdr3_nt: TGTGCCAGCAGCCAAGACGTCGGGGGCTCTGGGGCCAACGTCCTGACTTTC
cdr3_aa: CASSQDVGGSGANVLTF

cdr3_length: 12
d_call: NA
clone_size: few
v_call: TRBV2
j_call: TRBJ2-2
cdr3_nt: TGTGCCAGCAGTGAAGAAACCGGGGAGCTGTTTTTT
cdr3_aa: CASSEETGELFF

cdr3_length: 16
d_call: TRBD2
clone_size: NA
v_call: TRBV5-1
j_call: TRBJ2-3
cdr3_nt: TGCGCCAGCAGCCTAAGACTAGCGGGAGGCCCAGATACGCAGTATTTT
cdr3_aa: CASSLRLAGGPDTQYF

cdr3_length: 16
d_call: TRBD2
clone_size: NA
v_call: TRBV5-1
j_call: TRBJ2-5
cdr3_nt: TGCGCCAGCAGCTTGGAGGGACTAGCGGGAGCGGAGACCCAGTACTTC
cdr3_aa: CASSLEGLAGAETQYF

cdr3_length: 17
d_call: NA
clone_size: NA
v_call: TRBV27
j_call: TRBJ1-1
cdr3_nt: TGTGCCAGCAGCTCCTTGACTGGGCCGGGGGCTCGCACTGAAGCTTTCTTT
cdr3_aa: CASSSLTGPGARTEAFF

cdr3_length: 15
d_call: NA
clone_size: few
v_call: TRBV29-1
j_call: TRBJ1-1
cdr3_nt: TGCAGCGTTGAAGATCGGTCAGGTGGGAACACTGAAGCTTTCTTT
cdr3_aa: CSVEDRSGGNTEAFF

cdr3_length: 15
d_call: TRBD2
clone_size: few
v_call: TRBV19
j_call: TRBJ2-1
cdr3_nt: TGTGCCAGTAGGGGGAGCGGGAGGGCCGGGCATGAGCAGTTCTTC
cdr3_aa: CASRGSGRAGHEQFF

cdr3_length: 16
d_call: NA
clone_size: NA
v_call: TRBV5-4
j_call: TRBJ2-6
cdr3_nt: TGTGCCAGCAGCTTGGAGTCAGGGGCTGGGGCCAACGTCCTGACTTTC
cdr3_aa: CASSLESGAGANVLTF

cdr3_length: 14
d_call: NA
clone_size: NA
v_call: TRBV7-9
j_call: TRBJ2-2
cdr3_nt: TGTGCCAGCAAATCGAGCGGGTTTTCCGGGGAGCTGTTTTTT
cdr3_aa: CASKSSGFSGELFF

cdr3_length: 12
d_call: TRBD1
clone_size: NA
v_call: TRBV28
j_call: TRBJ2-7
cdr3_nt: TGTGCCAGTACTCAGGGGGCTTACGAGCAGTACTTC
cdr3_aa: CASTQGAYEQYF

cdr3_length: 15
d_call: TRBD2
clone_size: NA
v_call: TRBV27
j_call: TRBJ2-3
cdr3_nt: TGTGCCAGCAAACCGGGACTAGCGACGGCAGATACGCAGTATTTT
cdr3_aa: CASKPGLATADTQYF